The text below deals with one T cell receptor beta chain. Its specificity is unknown. This CDR3 comprises 15 residues. V lost 2 bases and J 1 base, leaving 11 bases between the germline ends. Germline V gives CDR1 LNHDA, CDR2 SQIVND (reference sequence). These data come from a study of T cell responses to AZD1222 COVID-19 vaccine. Findings of the study overall: Regions 160-218 and 743-854 held dominance among vaccine-associated CD4 TCRs, which spanned spike. The donors showed a predominance of white British ancestry and of females, with possible underestimation of clonal diversity.

Assay used: immunoSEQ multiplex PCR; TCRdb lists only in-frame clones, some missing. The sample shows about 130,000 clones, around 83% of them seen only once. This TCR derives from an adult in good health. Source: peripheral blood, taken on day 0 of AZD1222 vaccination. This sequence joins TRBV19 and TRBJ1-1; D call uncertain. The CDR3 nucleotides read TGTGCCAGTAGTATATTAGCCCACGGGAACACTGAAGCTTTCTTT. Translated, it gives CASSILAHGNTEAFF.